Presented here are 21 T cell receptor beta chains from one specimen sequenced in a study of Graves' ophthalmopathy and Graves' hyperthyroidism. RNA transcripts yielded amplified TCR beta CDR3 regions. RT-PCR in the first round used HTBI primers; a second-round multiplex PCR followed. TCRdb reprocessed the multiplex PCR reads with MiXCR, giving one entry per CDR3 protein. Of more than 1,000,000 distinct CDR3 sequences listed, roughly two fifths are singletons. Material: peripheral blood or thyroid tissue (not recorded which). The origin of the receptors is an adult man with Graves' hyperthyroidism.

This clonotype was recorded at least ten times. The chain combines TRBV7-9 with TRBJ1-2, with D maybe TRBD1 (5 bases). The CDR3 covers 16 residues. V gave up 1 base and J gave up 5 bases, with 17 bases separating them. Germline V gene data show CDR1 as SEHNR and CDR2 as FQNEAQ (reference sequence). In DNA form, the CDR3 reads TGTGCCAGCAGCTTAGGAGCGGGGCTCGAAGGTTATGGCTACACCTTC. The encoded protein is CASSLGAGLEGYGYTF.

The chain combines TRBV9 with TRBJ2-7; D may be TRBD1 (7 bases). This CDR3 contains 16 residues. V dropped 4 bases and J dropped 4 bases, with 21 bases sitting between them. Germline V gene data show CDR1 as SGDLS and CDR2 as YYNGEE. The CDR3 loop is CASSPVPSDRAYEQYF. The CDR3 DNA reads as TGTGCCAGCAGCCCAGTGCCTAGCGACAGGGCTTACGAGCAGTACTTC. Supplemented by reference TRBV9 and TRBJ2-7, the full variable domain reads DSGVTQTPKHLITATGQRVTLRCSPRSGDLSVYWYQQSLDQGLQFLIQYYNGEERAKGNILERFSAQQFPDLHSELNLSSLELGDSALYFCASSPVPSDRAYEQYFGPGTRLTVT.

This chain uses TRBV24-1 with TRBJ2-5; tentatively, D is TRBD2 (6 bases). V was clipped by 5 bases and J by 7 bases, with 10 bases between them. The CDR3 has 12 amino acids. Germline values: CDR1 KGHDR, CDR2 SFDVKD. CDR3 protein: CATSALGGTQYF. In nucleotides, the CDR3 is TGTGCCACCAGTGCCCTGGGGGGGACCCAGTACTTC.

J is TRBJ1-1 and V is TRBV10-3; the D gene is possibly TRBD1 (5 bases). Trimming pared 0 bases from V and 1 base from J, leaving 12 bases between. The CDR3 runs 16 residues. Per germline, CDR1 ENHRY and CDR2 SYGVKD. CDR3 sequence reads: CAISESRGLQNTEAFF. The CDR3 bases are TGTGCCATCAGTGAGTCGAGGGGACTTCAGAACACTGAAGCTTTCTTT.

Here the CDR3 DNA reads TGTGCCACCAGCAGAACTAGACAGGGTTCCGGGGGTTTCCGACAGCCCCAGCATTTT. It encodes CATSRTRQGSGGFRQPQHF. This rearrangement joins TRBV15 to TRBJ1-5; TRBD1 matches 7 bases. Losses at the gene ends were 2 bases for V and 7 bases for J; bases not matched to a gene: 20. CDR1 is LNHNV, CDR2 YYDKDF, per germline (reference sequence). The CDR3 contains 19 residues.

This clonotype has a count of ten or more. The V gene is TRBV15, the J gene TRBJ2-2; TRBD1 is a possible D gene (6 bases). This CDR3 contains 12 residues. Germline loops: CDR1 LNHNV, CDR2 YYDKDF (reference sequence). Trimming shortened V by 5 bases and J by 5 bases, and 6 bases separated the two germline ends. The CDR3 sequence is CATSQGTGELFF. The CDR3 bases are TGTGCCACCAGCCAGGGGACCGGGGAGCTGTTTTTT. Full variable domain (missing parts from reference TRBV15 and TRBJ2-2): DAMVIQNPRYQVTQFGKPVTLSCSQTLNHNVMYWYQQKSSQAPKLLFHYYDKDFNNEADTPDNFQSRRPNTSFCFLDIRSPGLGDTAMYLCATSQGTGELFFGEGSRLTVL.

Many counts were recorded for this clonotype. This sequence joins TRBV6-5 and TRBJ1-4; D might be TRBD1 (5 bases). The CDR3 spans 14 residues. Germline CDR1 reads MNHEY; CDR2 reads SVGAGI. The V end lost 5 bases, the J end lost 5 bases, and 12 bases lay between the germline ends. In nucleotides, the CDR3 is TGTGCCAGCAGTCAAGGGGCGGAGAATGAAAAACTGTTTTTT. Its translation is CASSQGAENEKLFF.

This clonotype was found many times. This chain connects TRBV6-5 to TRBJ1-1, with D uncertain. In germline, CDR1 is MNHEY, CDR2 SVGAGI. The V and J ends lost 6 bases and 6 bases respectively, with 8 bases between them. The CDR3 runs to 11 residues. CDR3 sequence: CASSKRSEAFF. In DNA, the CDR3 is TGTGCCAGCAGCAAGAGATCTGAAGCTTTCTTT.

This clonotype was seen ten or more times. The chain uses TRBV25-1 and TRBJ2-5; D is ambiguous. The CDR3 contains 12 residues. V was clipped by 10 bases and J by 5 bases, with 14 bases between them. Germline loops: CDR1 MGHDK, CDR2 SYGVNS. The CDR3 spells CATARRVETQYF. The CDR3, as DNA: TGTGCCACCGCTCGGAGAGTGGAGACCCAGTACTTC.

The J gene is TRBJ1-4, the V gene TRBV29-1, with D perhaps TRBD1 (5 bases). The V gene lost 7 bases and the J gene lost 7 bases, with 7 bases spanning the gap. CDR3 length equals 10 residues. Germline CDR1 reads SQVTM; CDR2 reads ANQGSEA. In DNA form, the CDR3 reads TGCAGCGCTGACAGTGAAAAACTGTTTTTT. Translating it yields CSADSEKLFF.

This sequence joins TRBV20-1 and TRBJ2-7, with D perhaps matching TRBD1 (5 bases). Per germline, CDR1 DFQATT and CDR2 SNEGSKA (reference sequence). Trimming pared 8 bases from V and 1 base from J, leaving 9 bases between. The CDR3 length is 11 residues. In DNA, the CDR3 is TGCAGTCCCGACAGTTCCTACGAGCAGTACTTC. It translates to CSPDSSYEQYF.

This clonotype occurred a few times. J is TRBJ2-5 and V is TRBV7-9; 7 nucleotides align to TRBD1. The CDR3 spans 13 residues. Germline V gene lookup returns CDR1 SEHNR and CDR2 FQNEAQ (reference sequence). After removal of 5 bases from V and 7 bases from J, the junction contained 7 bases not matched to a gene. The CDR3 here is CASSLTGVGTQYF. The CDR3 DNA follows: TGTGCCAGCAGCCTTACAGGGGTCGGGACCCAGTACTTC.

The CDR3 loop reads CSYGQGNYGYTF. DNA of the CDR3: TGCAGCTACGGACAGGGTAACTATGGCTACACCTTC. This rearrangement joins TRBV29-1 to TRBJ1-2, with 8 bases aligning to TRBD1. This CDR3 is 12 amino acids long. The germline V gene has CDR1 SQVTM and CDR2 ANQGSEA. Trimming removed 8 bases from V and 1 base from J; junction bases left unmatched: 3. Complete variable domain (other parts from reference TRBV29-1 and TRBJ1-2): SAVISQKPSRDICQRGTSLTIQCQVDSQVTMMFWYRQQPGQSLTLIATANQGSEATYESGFVIDKFPISRPNLTFSTLTVSNMSPEDSSIYLCSYGQGNYGYTFGSGTRLTVV.

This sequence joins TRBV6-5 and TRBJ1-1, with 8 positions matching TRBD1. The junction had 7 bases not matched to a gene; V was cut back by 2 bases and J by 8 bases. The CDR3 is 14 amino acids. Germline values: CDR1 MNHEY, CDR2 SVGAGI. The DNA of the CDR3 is TGTGCCAGCAGTTACCAAGGACAGGGACGGGAAGCTTTCTTT. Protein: CASSYQGQGREAFF.

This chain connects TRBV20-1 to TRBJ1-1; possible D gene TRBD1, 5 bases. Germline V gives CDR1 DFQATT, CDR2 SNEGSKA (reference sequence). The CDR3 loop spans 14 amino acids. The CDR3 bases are TGCAGCGCAAATCGCCCGGGGGGGTCGACTGAAGCTTTCTTT. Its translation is CSANRPGGSTEAFF.

The CDR3 spells CASSLHPEQYF. The CDR3 nucleotides are TGTGCCAGCAGTTTACACCCCGAGCAGTACTTC. This chain connects TRBV28 to TRBJ2-7; no reliable D call. Germline V gene data show CDR1 as MDHEN and CDR2 as SYDVKM. The CDR3 contains 11 residues. V lost 2 bases to trimming and J lost 6 bases, with 5 bases between them.

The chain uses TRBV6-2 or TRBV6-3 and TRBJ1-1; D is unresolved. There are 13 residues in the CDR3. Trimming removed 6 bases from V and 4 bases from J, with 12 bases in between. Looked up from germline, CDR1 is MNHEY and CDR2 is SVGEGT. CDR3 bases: TGTGCCAGCAGCGTTCCGGAGGGCACTGAAGCTTTCTTT. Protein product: CASSVPEGTEAFF.

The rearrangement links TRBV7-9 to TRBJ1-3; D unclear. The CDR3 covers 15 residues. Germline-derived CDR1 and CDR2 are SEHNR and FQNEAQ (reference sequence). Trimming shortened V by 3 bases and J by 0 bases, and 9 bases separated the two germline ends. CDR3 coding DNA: TGTGCCAGCAGCTTTGGGATTAACTCTGGAAACACCATATATTTT. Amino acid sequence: CASSFGINSGNTIYF.

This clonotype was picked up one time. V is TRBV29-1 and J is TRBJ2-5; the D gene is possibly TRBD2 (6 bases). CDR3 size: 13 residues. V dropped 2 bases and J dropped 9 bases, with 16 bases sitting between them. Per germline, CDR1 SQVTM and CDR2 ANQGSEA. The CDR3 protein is CSVEFQGGQPQYF. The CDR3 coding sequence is TGCAGCGTTGAATTTCAGGGAGGTCAGCCCCAGTACTTC.

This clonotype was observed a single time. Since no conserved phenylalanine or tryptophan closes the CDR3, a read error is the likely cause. CDR3 nucleotide sequence: TGCAGCGTTGATGGGGGGGCCAACGTCCTGACTTCC. This codes for CSVDGGANVLTS. The chain uses TRBV29-1 and TRBJ2-6; D call uncertain. This CDR3 has 12 residues. Germline lookup yields CDR1 SQVTM and CDR2 ANQGSEA. Trimming left V 3 bases short and J 4 bases short, with 4 bases between.

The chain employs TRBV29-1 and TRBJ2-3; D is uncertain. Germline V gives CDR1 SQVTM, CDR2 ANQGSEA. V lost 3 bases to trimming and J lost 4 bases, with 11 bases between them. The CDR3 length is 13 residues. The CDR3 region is CSVETLWADTQYF. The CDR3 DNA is TGCAGCGTTGAGACCCTCTGGGCAGATACGCAGTATTTT.